This TCR beta chain was captured by sequencing in a study of CD8 T cells in ankylosing spondylitis (dated by TCRdb to about 2017). Background for the entire study: T cell receptor beta repertoires were profiled in healthy donors and ankylosing spondylitis patients so that disease-linked TCR variants could be found. The full study cohort was made up of about 25 ankylosing spondylitis patients and 108 healthy donors. Peripheral blood samples were taken, and synovial fluid was additionally collected from ankylosing spondylitis patients.

TCRdb shows the sequencer as Illumina HiSeq 2500. TCR beta libraries were prepared by quantitative 5'-RACE with molecular barcodes. As for how the authors treated the data: A new computational method, built on a probabilistic model of VDJ rearrangement, was used to identify disease-linked TCR variants. TCRdb reworked the public reads: Q25 trimming with fastp, MiXCR clone assembly, productive beta chains retained. Rows with one shared CDR3 protein collapse into an entry with the most common genes and DNA. For this entry, the V and J calls and clone size follow TCRdb and not the study's own pipeline. Within this sample are about 240,000 distinct CDR3 sequences, with over 8.5% of them counted one time only. The ten largest clones add up to around 6.5% of the sample. Via the germline V gene, CDR1 is SGHVS and CDR2 FNYEAQ. From its cysteine to its phenylalanine, the CDR3 spans 16 amino acids. Only the CDR3 DNA stays, 48 bases, in frame from base 1.

Here is what the overall study found, with its caveats: A CD8+ phenotype was shown by the disease-linked clones, which were found at relatively low frequencies in peripheral blood. The disease-linked clones were reported to be significantly enriched in matched synovial fluid samples from ankylosing spondylitis patients. Blood from ankylosing spondylitis patients appeared to be characterized by a TCR beta motif made up of seven or eight highly homologous amino acid variants. Some motif variants had previously been reported in the synovial fluid and blood of reactive arthritis patients, which suggests shared mechanisms of disease initiation.

As to this clonotype: The specificity of this receptor is unknown. A clone one base away is much larger, so this may be a read error.

The V gene is TRBV7-6 and the J gene is TRBJ2-1, and TRBD2 matches 9 of the central bases. The sample consisted of blood, either unsorted or a sorted T cell fraction (not recorded which). The clonotype comes from a male donor with ankylosing spondylitis or in good health (not recorded which). The CDR3 loop reads CVSSLVGASGNNEQFF. The nucleotide sequence reads as follows: TGTGTCAGCAGCTTAGTAGGTGCTAGCGGGAACAATGAGCAGTTCTTC.